A selection of T cell receptor beta chains follows, all from one sample in a study of vaccination and CD4 T cells after COVID-19. TCRdb re-called the PCR reads through MiXCR, storing one row per CDR3 protein. This table holds several thousand distinct CDR3 sequences, roughly 51% found once. These receptors' targets are unknown. The specimen was CD4+ T cells from blood, cultured in vitro. The receptor set was obtained from a human donor who had recovered from COVID-19. Both conserved end residues are part of each CDR3. The D gene is left open where the match is weak. Clone size is given for some rows only: seen once, a few or many times, or a class if the clone is expanded.

j_gene	d_gene	abundance	v_gene	CDR3nt	CDR3aa
TRBJ2-5	TRBD2	.	TRBV20-1	TGCAGTGCTAGAGATCCCACTAGCGGGAGAAGGGAGACCCAGTACTTC	CSARDPTSGRRETQYF
TRBJ1-5	.	.	TRBV6-5	TGTGCCAGCAGTTACGACCGCAATCAGCCCCAGCATTTT	CASSYDRNQPQHF
TRBJ2-1	.	.	TRBV7-3	TGTGCCAGCAGCTTAAGCGCAGGGGCACCCTACAATGAGCAGTTCTTC	CASSLSAGAPYNEQFF
TRBJ2-1	TRBD2	few	TRBV7-6	TGTGCCAGCAGCCTCGAGCGGGGCCGTGAGCAGTTCTTC	CASSLERGREQFF
TRBJ2-1	TRBD2	few	TRBV15	TGTGCCACCAGCAGCCGACTAGCGGGGCCCTACAATGAGCAGTTCTTC	CATSSRLAGPYNEQFF
TRBJ2-3	TRBD2	.	TRBV20-1	TGCAGTGCAACTAGCGGGACTTCGACAGATACGCAGTATTTT	CSATSGTSTDTQYF
TRBJ2-4	.	.	TRBV5-1	TGCGCCAGCAGCTTGGAGACTAGAGGGGAGAGGTACTTC	CASSLETRGERYF
TRBJ1-4	TRBD1	.	TRBV7-9	TGTGCCAGCAGCCTAGGAGAGGGGGCAAAGGAAAAACTGTTTTTT	CASSLGEGAKEKLFF
TRBJ2-5	TRBD2	.	TRBV11-1	TGTGCCAGCAGCTTAGCGTTGGCTAGCGGCGAGGAGACCCAGTACTTC	CASSLALASGEETQYF
TRBJ2-1	.	.	TRBV7-3	TGTGCCAGCAGCTTAATGGGCAGGAGCTCCTACAATGAGCAGTTCTTC	CASSLMGRSSYNEQFF
TRBJ2-3	.	.	TRBV11-3	TGTGCCAGCAGCTTTGATTCCACAGATACGCAGTATTTT	CASSFDSTDTQYF
TRBJ1-5	TRBD1	.	TRBV24-1	TGTGCCACCTGTCGGGGACAGGGCAGCCAGCCCCAGCATTTT	CATCRGQGSQPQHF
TRBJ1-2	.	.	TRBV11-3	TGTGCCAGCAGCTTAGATAACTGGGCAGAATCTAACTATGGCTACACCTTC	CASSLDNWAESNYGYTF
TRBJ1-5	.	.	TRBV28	TGTGCCAGCAGAGCTTTGCGGGGGGCGAGCCAGCCCCAGCATTTT	CASRALRGASQPQHF
TRBJ2-3	TRBD1	once	TRBV30	TGTGCCTGGGTGGGCTTGAGACAGGGAGTCGGTACGCAGTATTTT	CAWVGLRQGVGTQYF
TRBJ1-1	.	.	TRBV20-1	TGCAGTGCTAGTCCTTTGGACGGTGCGGAGGAAGCTTTCTTT	CSASPLDGAEEAFF
TRBJ1-5	.	few	TRBV6-1	TGTGCCGCCCGCGACCAGGGAAGCAATCAGCCCCAGCATTTT	CAARDQGSNQPQHF
TRBJ1-2	.	once	TRBV10-1	TGCGCCAGCAGTGGGGGGGCCATAAACTATGGCTACACCTTC	CASSGGAINYGYTF
TRBJ1-4	TRBD1	.	TRBV20-1	TGCAGTGCTAGCTCCGGGACAGGGACTAATGAAAAACTGTTTTTT	CSASSGTGTNEKLFF
TRBJ1-6	TRBD1	.	TRBV27	TGTGCCAGCAGCCAGACAGGGGAATATAATTCACCCCTCCACTTT	CASSQTGEYNSPLHF
TRBJ2-2	.	.	TRBV20-1	.	CSAGQIFGAGELFF
TRBJ2-7	TRBD2	.	TRBV6-9	TGTGCCAGCAGTCTTCGACTAGCGGGGGCAGTTAGTCGCTACGAGCAGTACTTC	CASSLRLAGAVSRYEQYF
TRBJ2-1	TRBD2	.	TRBV7-3	TGTGCCAGCAGCCCAGGGGGACTAGCGGGATTATTCAATGAGCAGTTCTTC	CASSPGGLAGLFNEQFF
TRBJ1-6	TRBD1	.	TRBV5-8	TGTGCCAGCAGCGCCTCGGACAGGGCGAATTCACCCCTCCACTTT	CASSASDRANSPLHF
TRBJ1-5	.	.	TRBV28	TGTGCCAGCAGTTTCAGCCTCGGCAATCAGCCCCAGCATTTT	CASSFSLGNQPQHF
TRBJ2-2	TRBD1	.	TRBV6-2/TRBV6-3	TGTGCCAGCAGTTTATACAGGGGGCTAAATCCTCGATCGAACACCGGGGAGCTGTTTTTT	CASSLYRGLNPRSNTGELFF
TRBJ1-1	.	.	TRBV6-2/TRBV6-3	TGTGCCAGCAGTCGGACAAACTCCCTCATGAACACTGAAGCTTTCTTT	CASSRTNSLMNTEAFF
TRBJ2-4	.	.	TRBV27	TGTGCCAGCAGAAGGACAGCGAACACCAAAAACATTCAGTACTTC	CASRRTANTKNIQYF
TRBJ2-2	.	few	TRBV7-2	TGTGCCAGCAGCTTAGAGAACACCGGGGAGCTGTTTTTT	CASSLENTGELFF
TRBJ1-4	.	.	TRBV19	TGTGCCAGTAGTTTGACAGAAGCAACTAATGAAAAACTGTTTTTT	CASSLTEATNEKLFF
TRBJ2-7	.	.	TRBV30	TGTGCCTGGAGTGTACTAGGAAGCTCCTACGAGCAGTACTTC	CAWSVLGSSYEQYF
TRBJ2-7	.	.	TRBV6-1	TGTGCCAGCAGTGACAGGGCCGGGTACGAGCAGTACTTC	CASSDRAGYEQYF
TRBJ1-1	.	once	TRBV7-8	TGTGCCAGCAGCTTAGTACGCACGGACAGCCTTGTTGCTGAAGCTTTCTTT	CASSLVRTDSLVAEAFF
TRBJ2-5	.	.	TRBV2	TGTGCCAGCAGTTCTCGACCTTTTCAAGAGACCCAGTACTTC	CASSSRPFQETQYF
TRBJ2-1	TRBD2	.	TRBV5-1	TGCGCCAGCAGCTTGGAACTAGCGGGAGTAAATGAGCAGTTCTTC	CASSLELAGVNEQFF
TRBJ1-1	TRBD1	few	TRBV19	TGTGCCAGTAGTGTGGACAGGGTCAACACTGAAGCTTTCTTT	CASSVDRVNTEAFF
TRBJ2-3	.	.	TRBV20-1	TGCAGTGCTAGAGGCGGCGGACTCGGCACAGATACGCAGTATTTT	CSARGGGLGTDTQYF
TRBJ2-1	.	.	TRBV24-1	TGTGCCACCAGTGCCTCCGGCCCAAGGGGGGCCTACAATGAGCAGTTCTTC	CATSASGPRGAYNEQFF
TRBJ2-2	.	few	TRBV10-1	TGCGCCAGCAGTGAGTCTAGGACAGAGAACACCGGGGAGCTGTTTTTT	CASSESRTENTGELFF
TRBJ1-1	.	.	TRBV6-2/TRBV6-3	TGTGCCAGCAGTTACTCGAGTGGCGGGACCGGAGCTTTCTTT	CASSYSSGGTGAFF
TRBJ1-6	TRBD1	.	TRBV19	TGTGCCAGTAGCCCGTCGACAGGGCCTTCACCCCTCCACTTT	CASSPSTGPSPLHF
TRBJ2-3	.	.	TRBV20-1	TGCAGTGCTAGAGATCGGCTAGCAGGAGATACGCAGTATTTT	CSARDRLAGDTQYF
TRBJ2-1	.	.	TRBV7-2	TGTGCCAGCAGCATTAGCGGAACCAATGAGCAGTTCTTC	CASSISGTNEQFF
TRBJ2-2	.	.	TRBV20-1	TGCAGTGCCCTAGACGACAAGAACACCGGGGAGCTGTTTTTT	CSALDDKNTGELFF
TRBJ2-3	TRBD1	.	TRBV19	TGTGCCAGTAGTATGAGGACCGAGGGGGCGAATACGCAGTATTTT	CASSMRTEGANTQYF
TRBJ1-6	.	.	TRBV20-1	TGCAGTGCTAGAGAGAGCAGGTCGAACTATAATTCACCCCTCCACTTT	CSARESRSNYNSPLHF
TRBJ1-2	.	.	TRBV19	TGTGCCAGTAGTAGTTCACGGGACTCCTATAGCTATGGCTACACCTTC	CASSSSRDSYSYGYTF
TRBJ1-6	TRBD1	medium-sized	TRBV2	TGTGCCAGCTACCAGACAGGGGATCGTTCACCCCTCCACTTT	CASYQTGDRSPLHF
TRBJ1-4	TRBD1	.	TRBV11-2	TGTGCCAGCAGCGATAACAGGGGAGGACATCAAAAACTGTTTTTT	CASSDNRGGHQKLFF
TRBJ1-5	TRBD1	large	TRBV12-3/TRBV12-4	TGTGCCAGCAGTGCCGGGACAGGCAATAATCAGCCCCAGCATTTT	CASSAGTGNNQPQHF
TRBJ1-5	TRBD1	.	TRBV4-1	TGCGCCAGCAGCTTGCGACAGGGTAGGGGCAATCAGCCCCAGCATTTT	CASSLRQGRGNQPQHF
TRBJ2-3	.	.	TRBV7-2	TGTGCCAGCAGCTCATCAAGGTGGGCAGATACGCAGTATTTT	CASSSSRWADTQYF